Here is one T cell receptor beta chain with its context. Its antigen is not identified. Per germline, CDR1 DFQATT and CDR2 SNEGSKA (reference sequence). V was pared by 4 bases and J by 5 bases, with 12 bases between. The CDR3 consists of 12 residues. This specimen belongs to a study of blood T cells in healthy people across ages. Study context: When template switching was applied, about one barcoded beta molecule was captured per two T cells. Study-wide results and caveats: Older individuals had lower TCR beta diversity per million T cells (the decline was roughly linear). Greater diversity and more naive CD4+ cells were seen in long-lived donors than in aged donors.

Primed by a sample-barcoded 5' primer and a J-beta primer mix, a second PCR proceeded for 7 to 11 cycles. Carrying 12 random nucleotides, a template-switch adaptor labeled each individual cDNA molecule. One entry per CDR3 protein, called by TCRdb with MiXCR from the 5' RACE reads. The sample contains about 780,000 distinct CDR3 sequences, 46% of which appear only once. Material: blood. This TCR derives from a man aged 80 or over in good health. This chain uses TRBV20-1 with TRBJ2-7; no definite D call. CDR3 nucleotide sequence: TGCAGTGCTACCCTCGGCGATAACGAGCAGTACTTC. Amino acids: CSATLGDNEQYF.